This is a list of T cell receptor beta chains from one sample in a study of CD8+CD57+ T cells in acquired aplastic anemia. TCRdb reprocessed the reads with MiXCR, giving one entry per CDR3 protein. The sample includes under 250,000 distinct CDR3 sequences, about 44% of them seen just once. The sample taken for sequencing was sorted CD4+, CD8+, or CD8+CD57+ T cells (not recorded which) from PBMCs. The receptors originated from a human donor with aplastic anemia. The CDR3 runs from the conserved cysteine through the conserved F or W. D genes are given only for firm matches. Expanded clones get a size class; other rows say once, few or many, or leave the size out.

D: TRBD1; V: TRBV28; size: few; J: TRBJ2-7; CDR3: CASSSPGTGNREQYF; DNA: TGTGCCAGCAGTTCTCCCGGGACAGGGAATCGGGAGCAGTACTTC
D: .; V: TRBV4-1; size: many; J: TRBJ2-7; CDR3: CASSPSAPSRYEQYF; DNA: TGCGCCTCAAGCCCGTCGGCACCCAGCCGGTACGAGCAGTACTTC
D: .; V: TRBV4-1; size: .; J: TRBJ2-4; CDR3: CASTLGAGSLAKNIQYF; DNA: TGTGCCAGCACCCTAGGGGCAGGGAGTTTGGCCAAAAACATTCAGTACTTC
D: TRBD1; V: TRBV9; size: .; J: TRBJ2-1; CDR3: CASSAPLPGQGALSSYNEQFF; DNA: TGTGCCAGCAGCGCCCCACTTCCGGGACAGGGGGCCCTAAGCTCCTACAATGAGCAGTTCTTC
D: .; V: TRBV20-1; size: many; J: TRBJ1-5; CDR3: CSARKPLSNQPQHF; DNA: TGCAGTGCTAGGAAGCCCCTTAGCAATCAGCCCCAGCATTTT
D: .; V: TRBV30; size: few; J: TRBJ2-7; CDR3: CAWTGRGLVYEQYF; DNA: TGTGCCTGGACTGGTCGAGGTCTAGTCTACGAGCAGTACTTC
D: .; V: TRBV9; size: many; J: TRBJ2-1; CDR3: CASSVDGGDYNEQFF; DNA: TGTGCCAGCAGCGTAGATGGTGGGGATTACAATGAGCAGTTCTTC
D: TRBD1; V: TRBV7-9; size: .; J: TRBJ2-7; CDR3: CASSTRDRGFSGELYF; DNA: TGTGCCAGCAGCACCCGGGACAGGGGTTTTTCCGGGGAGCTGTACTTC
D: TRBD1; V: TRBV7-6; size: .; J: TRBJ1-6; CDR3: CASRPGQGNNSPLHF; DNA: TGTGCCAGCAGACCTGGACAGGGGAATAATTCACCCCTCCACTTT
D: .; V: TRBV7-6; size: many; J: TRBJ2-1; CDR3: CASSHSDSYNEQFF; DNA: TGTGCCAGCAGCCACTCGGACTCCTACAATGAGCAGTTCTTC
D: .; V: TRBV19; size: .; J: TRBJ2-1; CDR3: CASSYSEGDEQFF; DNA: TGTGCCAGCAGTTACTCTGAAGGGGATGAGCAGTTCTTC
D: TRBD1; V: TRBV6-6; size: .; J: TRBJ1-5; CDR3: CASSWTAGQGDQPQHF; DNA: TGTGCCAGCAGTTGGACAGCGGGACAGGGGGATCAGCCCCAGCATTTT
D: TRBD2; V: TRBV20-1; size: .; J: TRBJ2-7; CDR3: CSATRSGGPIDEQYF; DNA: TGCAGTGCCACCCGAAGCGGGGGGCCCATCGACGAGCAGTACTTC
D: TRBD1; V: TRBV7-2; size: .; J: TRBJ2-2; CDR3: CASRPGTGVLLFF; DNA: TGTGCCAGCAGGCCCGGGACAGGGGTCCTGCTGTTTTTT
D: TRBD1; V: TRBV6-2/TRBV6-3; size: .; J: TRBJ2-5; CDR3: CASSHRDRFEKTQYF; DNA: TGTGCCAGCAGCCACCGGGACAGGTTCGAAAAGACCCAGTACTTC
D: .; V: TRBV25-1; size: .; J: TRBJ1-1; CDR3: CASSDPLGKTEAFF; DNA: TGTGCCAGCAGTGACCCCTTAGGGAAGACTGAAGCTTTCTTT
D: TRBD2; V: TRBV6-4; size: .; J: TRBJ2-2; CDR3: CASSGTSAGELFF; DNA: TGTGCCAGCAGTGGGACTAGCGCCGGGGAGCTGTTTTTT
D: TRBD2; V: TRBV7-3; size: many; J: TRBJ2-5; CDR3: CASSLAGGQETQYF; DNA: TGTGCCAGCAGCTTGGCGGGGGGTCAAGAGACCCAGTACTTC
D: .; V: TRBV15; size: few; J: TRBJ2-5; CDR3: CATSRDLGRTETQYF; DNA: TGTGCCACCAGCAGAGATTTGGGGAGGACAGAGACCCAGTACTTC
D: TRBD1; V: TRBV6-5; size: .; J: TRBJ1-2; CDR3: CASSSPGGYYTF; DNA: TGTGCCAGCAGCAGCCCAGGGGGTTACTACACCTTC
D: .; V: TRBV7-9; size: .; J: TRBJ2-3; CDR3: CASSLQGRTGDKADTQYF; DNA: TGTGCCAGCAGCTTACAGGGGAGGACCGGGGATAAGGCAGATACGCAGTATTTT
D: .; V: TRBV29-1; size: .; J: TRBJ1-1; CDR3: CSALDGGTEAFF; DNA: TGCAGCGCCCTAGACGGGGGCACTGAAGCTTTCTTT
D: TRBD1; V: TRBV6-1; size: .; J: TRBJ1-5; CDR3: CASRTGGYSSNQPQHF; DNA: TGTGCCAGCAGGACAGGGGGTTATTCGAGCAATCAGCCCCAGCATTTT
D: TRBD1; V: TRBV19; size: once; J: TRBJ1-4; CDR3: CASRGQGYEKLFF; DNA: TGTGCCAGTAGGGGACAGGGGTACGAAAAACTGTTTTTT
D: TRBD1; V: TRBV6-1; size: many; J: TRBJ2-7; CDR3: CASKDRAYEQYF; DNA: TGTGCCAGCAAGGACAGGGCCTACGAGCAGTACTTC
D: TRBD2; V: TRBV10-3; size: .; J: TRBJ2-3; CDR3: CATQRSGRGTDTQYF; DNA: TGTGCCACCCAACGGAGCGGGAGAGGCACAGATACGCAGTATTTT
D: .; V: TRBV20-1; size: .; J: TRBJ2-3; CDR3: CSAYPTDTQYF; DNA: TGCAGTGCTTACCCCACAGATACGCAGTATTTT
D: .; V: TRBV4-2; size: many; J: TRBJ1-2; CDR3: CASSQELQDLGGYTF; DNA: TGTGCCAGCAGCCAAGAGTTACAGGACTTGGGCGGCTACACCTTC
D: .; V: TRBV12-3/TRBV12-4; size: .; J: TRBJ1-2; CDR3: CASSLSVPHGYTF; DNA: TGTGCCAGCAGTTTATCAGTCCCCCATGGCTACACCTTC
D: TRBD1; V: TRBV29-1; size: many; J: TRBJ2-2; CDR3: CSAERTGLSTGELFF; DNA: TGCAGCGCGGAACGGACAGGGCTGAGCACCGGGGAGCTGTTTTTT
D: .; V: TRBV24-1; size: few; J: TRBJ2-3; CDR3: CATTESSTDTQYF; DNA: TGTGCCACAACGGAGTCTAGCACAGATACGCAGTATTTT
D: .; V: TRBV28; size: few; J: TRBJ1-5; CDR3: CASKDRYSNQPQHF; DNA: TGTGCCAGTAAAGACAGATACAGCAATCAGCCCCAGCATTTT
D: .; V: TRBV11-1; size: .; J: TRBJ1-1; CDR3: CASSLGSRRAQGVTEAFF; DNA: TGTGCCAGCAGCTTAGGGTCTCGGAGGGCTCAAGGGGTCACTGAAGCTTTCTTT
D: TRBD2; V: TRBV10-3; size: many; J: TRBJ2-5; CDR3: CAISPGLLLLQETQYF; DNA: TGTGCCATCAGTCCGGGACTACTCCTTCTCCAAGAGACCCAGTACTTC
D: .; V: TRBV29-1; size: many; J: TRBJ2-7; CDR3: CSIATGSEQYF; DNA: TGCAGCATAGCGACAGGATCCGAGCAGTACTTC
D: .; V: TRBV20-1; size: many; J: TRBJ1-1; CDR3: CSARENTEAFF; DNA: TGCAGTGCTAGAGAGAACACTGAAGCTTTCTTT
D: .; V: TRBV20-1; size: many; J: TRBJ2-1; CDR3: CSARDLYGGAYNEQFF; DNA: TGCAGTGCTAGAGATCTGTACGGGGGAGCCTACAATGAGCAGTTCTTC
D: .; V: TRBV6-1; size: .; J: TRBJ1-1; CDR3: CASQAGTTNTEAFF; DNA: TGTGCCAGCCAGGCCGGGACAACGAACACTGAAGCTTTCTTT
D: .; V: TRBV20-1; size: many; J: TRBJ1-1; CDR3: CSAPGGGAFF; DNA: TGCAGTGCTCCCGGGGGTGGCGCTTTCTTT
D: .; V: TRBV5-6; size: many; J: TRBJ1-6; CDR3: CASSPARSSYNSPLHF; DNA: TGTGCCAGCAGCCCGGCGAGGAGCTCCTATAATTCACCCCTCCACTTT